Described below is a single T cell receptor (beta chain) sequence and its context. This sample is part of a study of identical twins. One entry per CDR3 protein results from TCRdb running MiXCR on the 5' RACE reads. The sample comprises approximately 500,000 distinct CDR3 sequences, 24% of which are singletons, and 2.9% rests with the top ten. The CDR3 loop spans 16 amino acids. Trimming removed 3 bases from V and 0 bases from J, with 9 bases in between. CDR1 LGHDT and CDR2 YNNKEL come from the germline V gene (reference sequence). These data were also filed under a second study, of T cells expressing NK-cell markers.

V gene TRBV3-1 combines with J gene TRBJ2-6; D unresolved. The source material was CD4+ T cells sorted from blood. The receptor was derived from a woman aged 18 to 35 in good health. The CDR3 DNA sequence: TGTGCCAGCAGCCAGGGTGGGTTCTCTGGGGCCAACGTCCTGACTTTC. This sequence encodes CASSQGGFSGANVLTF.